These T cell receptor beta chains were read from a single sample in a study of cytomegalovirus exposure and HLA in healthy donors. TCRdb's table, derived via immunoSEQ multiplex PCR, lists solely in-frame clones and lacks some. The sample lists around 150,000 clones; 76% were seen once. Sequences were obtained from PBMCs. The receptors were gathered from a female donor in good health and CMV-seropositive. Both conserved end residues are part of each CDR3. Fields, in order: V gene, clone size, CDR3 protein. The size field is filled for only some rows; it gives once, few, many or a size class.

>TRBV2|.
CASRQGKSNQPQHF
>TRBV10-1|.
CASSEGRGSYNEQFF
>TRBV19|few
CASSRGLAGGVYNEQFF
>TRBV28|.
CATKRGPAGELFF
>TRBV5-1|.
CASSRPSTSGVGMFF
>TRBV30|.
CAEQGLNTEAFF
>TRBV7-7|.
CASSTSGPQETQYF
>TRBV4-1|few
CASSRGLAGGPSYNEQFF
>TRBV6-7|.
CASSYSGQPSGANVLTF
>TRBV4-2|.
CASSPSLGETQYF
>TRBV10-1|.
CASREDLEVGELFF
>TRBV7-8|few
CASSLVSGYQETQYF
>TRBV11-2|.
CASSFDRTQETQYF
>TRBV27|.
CASRLQGAVLLGRETQYF
>TRBV13|.
CASSDREDTEAFF
>TRBV5-1|.
CASSPAGATNEKLFF
>TRBV2|.
CASRGTSGNTDTQYF
>TRBV7-6|.
CASSLSPGANVLTF
>TRBV2|.
CASRNSLNNEQFF
>TRBV9|once
CASNLAGGYNEQFF
>TRBV7-6|.
CASEGPAGERVILETQYF
>TRBV7-3|.
CASSLTPGYNEQFF
>TRBV20-1|.
CSAAARETQYF
>TRBV7-2|.
CASSLTGLAGLEQFF
>TRBV27|.
CASSHRDRGLNEQFF
>TRBV6-1|.
CASSTRDRAGTEAFF
>TRBV5-1|.
CASSNILGDRGTEAFF
>TRBV5-1|.
CASSSGQGMNTEAFF
>TRBV7-3|.
CASSLGPGNTEAFF
>TRBV5-4|.
CASSYGLAGGRSHEQYF
>TRBV13|.
CASSRGAVATNEQFF
>TRBV4-1|once
CASSQERGATEAFF
>TRBV2|.
CASSEGVVGGGEQFF
>TRBV5-1|.
CASSLQEHQETQYF
>TRBV6-5|.
CASGKGVRSPLHF
>TRBV28|.
CASSSHTGTVDEAFF
>TRBV9|.
CASSATTSGSGETQYF
>TRBV5-1|few
CASRTGTANYGYTF
>TRBV7-3|.
CASSQVPGLAGGLRDEQFF
>TRBV9|.
CASSVGTGNQPQHF
>TRBV19|.
CASMGLGAYNEQFF
>TRBV6-5|.
CASTNPGPYNEQFF
>TRBV11-2|.
CASSPQGYNEQFF
>TRBV12-2|.
CASRLARIGTGASGRSNEQFF
>TRBV2|.
CASSLELARANEQFF
>TRBV30|.
CAWGRDRRRYEQYF
>TRBV7-8|.
CASRGDRDRNTIYF
>TRBV18|.
CATSNGGLDVSEQYF
>TRBV6-6|.
CASRTGTGYGYTF
>TRBV2|.
CASKKEGGGSSEAFF
>TRBV7-8|few
CASSLPGGEQYF
>TRBV10-3|.
CAISESRTVAYEQYF
>TRBV7-9|.
CASSSGQGFYGYTF
>TRBV10-1|.
CASSLGTSGSKSTDTQYF
>TRBV19|.
CASSTRQGGDNQPQHF
>TRBV9|.
CASSGGQGEYNEQFF
>TRBV10-3|.
CAISEGPGLAGGYEQYF
>TRBV7-9|.
CASIKSGGTEAFF